A selection of T cell receptor beta chains follows, all from one sample in a study of cytomegalovirus exposure and HLA in healthy donors. Assay: immunoSEQ multiplex PCR; the TCRdb copy retains only in-frame clones and omits some. The sample includes about 150,000 clones, 64% of them seen just once. Source material: PBMCs. Source of these receptors: a woman aged 30 to 39 in good health and CMV-seropositive. Both conserved end residues are part of each CDR3. Fields, in order: D gene, V gene, J gene, clone size, CDR3 protein, CDR3 DNA. The D gene is left open where the match is weak. Where a row states a size, it is once, few, many or the class of an expanded clone; other rows omit it.

>TRBD1|TRBV2|TRBJ2-7|few
CASSVDRASYEQYF
TGTGCCAGCAGTGTAGACAGGGCCTCCTACGAGCAGTACTTC
>TRBD1|TRBV29-1|TRBJ2-4|NA
CSVVPGGDIQYF
TGCAGCGTTGTCCCAGGGGGTGACATTCAGTACTTC
>NA|TRBV28|TRBJ1-6|few
CASRLGGGSPLHF
TGTGCCAGCAGACTCGGAGGTGGTTCACCCCTCCACTTT
>NA|TRBV5-1|TRBJ1-3|NA
CASSLDRHFGNTIYF
TGCGCCAGCAGCTTGGATCGTCACTTCGGAAACACCATATATTTT
>NA|TRBV25-1|TRBJ2-7|NA
CASSVPGSYEQYF
TGTGCCAGCAGTGTGCCGGGTTCCTACGAGCAGTACTTC
>NA|TRBV5-1|TRBJ1-6|few
CASSLLWEDSPLHF
TGCGCCAGCAGCTTGCTCTGGGAGGATTCACCCCTCCACTTT
>NA|TRBV5-1|TRBJ2-7|NA
CASSSVISYEQYF
TGCGCCAGCAGCTCCGTTATCTCCTACGAGCAGTACTTC
>NA|TRBV5-1|TRBJ2-5|NA
CASSRGAVQETQYF
TGCGCCAGCAGCCGGGGGGCGGTACAAGAGACCCAGTACTTC
>NA|TRBV6-1|TRBJ1-4|NA
CASTSRASNEKLFF
TGTGCCAGCACGTCCAGGGCGTCTAATGAAAAACTGTTTTTT
>NA|TRBV13|TRBJ2-7|NA
CASSGLQGKERYEQYF
TGTGCCAGCAGCGGTCTTCAGGGAAAAGAGCGCTACGAGCAGTACTTC
>NA|TRBV28|TRBJ1-5|few
CASRAGTPSNQPQHF
TGTGCCAGCAGGGCCGGGACACCTAGCAATCAGCCCCAGCATTTT
>NA|TRBV9|TRBJ2-5|once
CASSVAFEGQETQYF
TGTGCCAGCAGCGTAGCGTTTGAGGGCCAAGAGACCCAGTACTTC
>NA|TRBV2|TRBJ2-7|NA
CASSETPLASLEQYF
TGTGCCAGCAGTGAGACTCCCCTAGCGTCTCTCGAGCAGTACTTC
>NA|TRBV5-1|TRBJ2-7|NA
CASSYREGYEQYF
TGCGCCAGCAGCTACAGGGAAGGCTACGAGCAGTACTTC